There are many counts of the clone carrying this TCR beta chain. The target antigen is unknown. This sample is drawn from a study of spatial heterogeneity in lung cancer. Whole-study results and caveats: Counts of expanded alpha and beta TCRs within tumors tracked the tumor nonsynonymous mutation count.

Sample time point: sample taken at primary tumor resection. Germline V lookup: CDR1 SQVTM, CDR2 ANQGSEA. This CDR3 has 14 residues. V was pared by 6 bases and J by 5 bases, with 17 bases between. MiXCR, run by TCRdb on the 5' RACE reads, gives a single entry per CDR3 protein. The sample consists of thousands of distinct CDR3 sequences, over 3.5% of them appearing once. The chain has TRBV29-1 and TRBJ2-1, with a tentative D call TRBD2 (6 bases). The starting material was lung tumor tissue, obtained at surgery. This clonotype originated in a male donor with early-stage non-small cell lung cancer. The CDR3 DNA reads as TGCAGCGTCGACTGGGGGGACGAGGACAATGAGCAGTTCTTC. It specifies CSVDWGDEDNEQFF.